The clone carrying this T cell receptor (beta chain) was seen only once. The antigen remains undetermined. The data are from a study of cytomegalovirus exposure and HLA in healthy donors. General study results and limits: Associated with cytomegalovirus, according to the listing, were approximately 160 TCR beta chains. There were some V segments, including TRBV6-2 and TRBV6-3, excluded as indistinguishable.

V was trimmed by 5 bases and J by 3 bases, leaving 17 bases between them. The CDR3 spans 17 residues. Germline CDR1 and CDR2: MNHEY and SMNVEV (reference sequence). The PCR contained 60 Vbeta and 13 Jbeta primers. Only in-frame clones appear in the TCRdb table, and some are missing; sequencing was by immunoSEQ multiplex PCR. The data show around 130,000 clones, with around 8.5% seen just once and 5.5% held by the top ten. V usage is TRBV27 and J usage is TRBJ2-6; D ambiguous. The clonotype comes from a man aged 35-49 years in good health and CMV-seronegative. Sequences were obtained from PBMCs. The CDR3 bases are TGTGCCAGCAGTCCCCTGGGCACCGAAGGTGGGGCCAACGTCCTGACTTTC. This sequence encodes CASSPLGTEGGANVLTF.